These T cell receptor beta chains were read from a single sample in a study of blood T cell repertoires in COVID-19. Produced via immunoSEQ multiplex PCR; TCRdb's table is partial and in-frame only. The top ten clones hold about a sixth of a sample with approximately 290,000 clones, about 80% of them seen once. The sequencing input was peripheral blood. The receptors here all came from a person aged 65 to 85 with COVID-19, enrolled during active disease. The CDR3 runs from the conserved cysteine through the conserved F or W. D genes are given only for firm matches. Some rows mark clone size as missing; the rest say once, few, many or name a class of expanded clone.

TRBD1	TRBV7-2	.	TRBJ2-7	TGTGCCAGCAGCCAAAACAGGGGTAGGACCTACGAGCAGTACTTC	CASSQNRGRTYEQYF
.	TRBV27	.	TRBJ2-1	TGTGCCAGCAGTTGGAGGGGAATCAATGAGCAGTTCTTC	CASSWRGINEQFF
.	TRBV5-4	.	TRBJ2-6	TGTGCCAGCAGCTCGCAGGGACTGTCCTCCTCCTCTGGGGCCAACGTCCTGACTTTC	CASSSQGLSSSSGANVLTF
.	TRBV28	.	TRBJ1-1	TGTGCCACCAAAACAGGGAACACTGAAGCTTTCTTT	CATKTGNTEAFF
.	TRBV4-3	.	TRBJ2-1	TGCGCCAGCAGCCAAGTTGGGAGTAATGAGCAGTTCTTC	CASSQVGSNEQFF
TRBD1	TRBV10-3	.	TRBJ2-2	TGTGCCATCGGATCGGACAGGGGGCCCGGGGAGCTGTTTTTT	CAIGSDRGPGELFF
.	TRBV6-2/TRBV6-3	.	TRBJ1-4	TGTGCCAGCAGTTACATGGGCAGCCTTAATGAAAAACTGTTTTTT	CASSYMGSLNEKLFF
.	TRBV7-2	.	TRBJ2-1	TGTGCCAGCAGCCCGCGGCTAGCCCAAACGGAAGGGTTTGAGCAGTTCTTC	CASSPRLAQTEGFEQFF
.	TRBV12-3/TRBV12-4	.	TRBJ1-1	TGTGCCAGCAGTTTAAAGTCCGGCACTGAAGCTTTCTTT	CASSLKSGTEAFF
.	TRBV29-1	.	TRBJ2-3	TGCAGCGTTGTAAAGGGGTGGGGCACAGATACGCAGTATTTT	CSVVKGWGTDTQYF
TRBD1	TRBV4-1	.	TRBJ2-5	TGCGCCAGCAGCGACACAGGGGCCCGTCAAGAGACCCAGTACTTC	CASSDTGARQETQYF
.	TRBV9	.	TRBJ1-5	TGTGCCAGCAGCGTAGGTGAAGGGGCGTCCGAGCCCCAGCATTTT	CASSVGEGASEPQHF
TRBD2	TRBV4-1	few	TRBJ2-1	TGCGCCAGCAGCCCGGGGGGCAAGCGGGAGGTCAATGAGCAGTTCTTC	CASSPGGKREVNEQFF
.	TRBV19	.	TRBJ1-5	TGTGCCAGTAGTATCCTTGGCCAGCCCCAGCATTTT	CASSILGQPQHF
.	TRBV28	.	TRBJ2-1	TGTGCCAGCAGTTTACTGTACAATGAGCAGTTCTTC	CASSLLYNEQFF
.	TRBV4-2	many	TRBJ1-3	TGTGCCAGCAGCCAAGATCCCGAATCGACAATTTTGAGAAACACCATATATTTT	CASSQDPESTILRNTIYF
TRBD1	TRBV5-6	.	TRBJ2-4	TGTGCCAGCAGCCGGGGACAGGGAATATCCATTCAGTACTTC	CASSRGQGISIQYF
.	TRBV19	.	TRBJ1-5	TGTGCCAGTAATTCGGGAGCTAGCAATCAGCCCCAGCATTTT	CASNSGASNQPQHF
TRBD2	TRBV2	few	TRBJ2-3	TGTGCCAGCAGTGAGCTAGCGGGGACCACAGATACGCAGTATTTT	CASSELAGTTDTQYF
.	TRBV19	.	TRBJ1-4	TGTGCCAGTAGTCCGGACATCCCTAATGAAAAACTGTTTTTT	CASSPDIPNEKLFF
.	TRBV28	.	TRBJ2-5	TGTGCCAGCAGCGTGACCTCCGGAGTCCAAGAGACCCAGTACTTC	CASSVTSGVQETQYF
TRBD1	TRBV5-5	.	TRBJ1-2	TGTGCCAGCAGTTCGGGGGGACAGGCCGGGGCCTATGGCTACACCTTC	CASSSGGQAGAYGYTF
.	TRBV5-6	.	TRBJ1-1	TGTGCCAGCAGCTTCGGACTTGCCAGTGACACTGAAGCTTTCTTT	CASSFGLASDTEAFF
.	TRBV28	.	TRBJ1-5	TGTGCCAGCAGTTTACCTCAGGGGAATCAGCCCCAGCATTTT	CASSLPQGNQPQHF
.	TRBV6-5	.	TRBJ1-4	TGTGCCAGCAGTTCAGGGAAGGGGGTCCCTAATGAAAAACTGTTTTTT	CASSSGKGVPNEKLFF
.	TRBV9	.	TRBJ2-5	TGTGCCAGCAGCGTAGCGTCGAGACAAGAGACCCAGTACTTC	CASSVASRQETQYF
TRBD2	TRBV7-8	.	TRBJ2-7	TGTGCCAGCAGCCGAGACCTAGCGGGAGGCCGGATCTCCTACGAGCAGTACTTC	CASSRDLAGGRISYEQYF
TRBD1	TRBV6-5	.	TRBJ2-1	TGTGCCAGCAGTTACGCCTACAGGGGGTATGAGCAGTTCTTC	CASSYAYRGYEQFF
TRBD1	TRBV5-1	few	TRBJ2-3	TGCGCCAGCAGCTACGGACAGGGGGCCACAGATACGCAGTATTTT	CASSYGQGATDTQYF
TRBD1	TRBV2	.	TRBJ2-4	TGTGCCAGCAGTACTACCCAGGGGGAAACCAAAAACATTCAGTACTTC	CASSTTQGETKNIQYF
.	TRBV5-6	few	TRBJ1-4	TGTGCCAGCAGCCCCCCCGGGGTACCTGAAAAACTGTTTTTT	CASSPPGVPEKLFF
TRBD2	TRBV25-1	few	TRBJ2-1	TGTGCCAGCCGGCTAGCGGGGTACAATGAGCAGTTCTTC	CASRLAGYNEQFF
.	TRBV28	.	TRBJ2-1	TGTGCCAGCAGTTTCCGGGGTTCCACCTACAATGAGCAGTTCTTC	CASSFRGSTYNEQFF
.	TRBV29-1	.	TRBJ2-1	TGCAGCGTGAGGGGGGGGCTGTTAGACAATGAGCAGTTCTTC	CSVRGGLLDNEQFF
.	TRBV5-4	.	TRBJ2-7	TGTGCCAGCAGACTTGGACAGCCCGGGGGGAGCGAGCAGTACTTC	CASRLGQPGGSEQYF
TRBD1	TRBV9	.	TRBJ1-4	TGTGCCAGCAGCGGCCAGGGGGCGGGTAATGAAAAACTGTTTTTT	CASSGQGAGNEKLFF
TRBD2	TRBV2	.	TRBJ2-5	TGTGCCAGCAGTGCCGGACTAGCGGGGGGGCGGGAGACCCAGTACTTC	CASSAGLAGGRETQYF
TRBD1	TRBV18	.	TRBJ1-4	TGTGCCAGCTCACTTACAGGGGGCGAAGGAAAACTGTTTTTT	CASSLTGGEGKLFF
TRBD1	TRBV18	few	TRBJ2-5	TGTGCCAGCGAACCAGGGGGCGGGGAGACCCAGTACTTC	CASEPGGGETQYF
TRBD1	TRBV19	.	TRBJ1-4	TGTGCCAGTAGTGCCCCTAGGACAGGGGGTAATGAAAAACTGTTTTTT	CASSAPRTGGNEKLFF
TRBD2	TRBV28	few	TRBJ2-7	TGTGCCAGCCAACTAGCGGGAGGGACGGACGAGCAGTACTTC	CASQLAGGTDEQYF
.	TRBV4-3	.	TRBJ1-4	TGCGCCAGCAGCCAGACCAAGGGGGTAACTAATGAAAAACTGTTTTTT	CASSQTKGVTNEKLFF
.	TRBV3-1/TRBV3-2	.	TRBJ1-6	TGTGCCAGCAGTCGCAGGGTTGGCTCACCCCTCCACTTT	CASSRRVGSPLHF
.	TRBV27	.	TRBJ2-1	TGTGCCAGCAGTTTATGGGAGCTCAATGAGCAGTTCTTC	CASSLWELNEQFF
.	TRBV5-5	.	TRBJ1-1	TGTGCCAGCAGCTTCGGAGAGGGCTGGGCGAATGAAGCTTTCTTT	CASSFGEGWANEAFF
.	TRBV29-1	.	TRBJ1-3	TGCAGCGTAAGACGACTGAGCTCTGGAAACACCATATATTTT	CSVRRLSSGNTIYF
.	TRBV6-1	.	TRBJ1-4	TGTGCCAGCAGTGACCAGGGTTTAACTAATGAAAAACTGTTTTTT	CASSDQGLTNEKLFF
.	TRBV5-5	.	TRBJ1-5	TGTGCCAGCAGCCCAAATAAACTTAGCAATCAGCCCCAGCATTTT	CASSPNKLSNQPQHF
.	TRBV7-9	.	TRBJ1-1	TGTGCCAGCAGCTTTGGGACAACTTCCACTGAAGCTTTCTTT	CASSFGTTSTEAFF
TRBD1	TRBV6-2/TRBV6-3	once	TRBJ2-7	TGTGCCAGCAGTTTCTCAGGGGGCCATTACGAGCAGTACTTC	CASSFSGGHYEQYF
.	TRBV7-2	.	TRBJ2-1	TGTGCCAGCAGCTCCGGAGTCTCCTACAATGAGCAGTTCTTC	CASSSGVSYNEQFF
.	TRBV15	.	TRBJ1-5	TGTGCCACCAGCAGAGATCCGGGGGGTACTCAGCCCCAGCATTTT	CATSRDPGGTQPQHF
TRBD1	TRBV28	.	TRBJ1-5	TGTGCCAGCAGTTTATGGGGGACAGGGAGGGCCAATCAGCCCCAGCATTTT	CASSLWGTGRANQPQHF
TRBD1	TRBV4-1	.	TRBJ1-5	TGCGCCAGCAGCCAAGATTTGGCAGGGGGCTGGGCCAATCAGCCCCAGCATTTT	CASSQDLAGGWANQPQHF